The rows below give T cell receptor beta chains drawn from one sample of a study of shared clonotypes between healthy human individuals. Method: immunoSEQ multiplex PCR; TCRdb's copy keeps in-frame clones and lacks some. There are 850,000 to 1,200,000 clones in the sample; around 74% occur only once, and 1.4% lies in the top ten. The source material was memory CD4+ T cells sorted from blood. All receptors derive from a man younger than 35 in good health. The CDR3 runs from the conserved cysteine through the conserved F or W. D genes are given only for firm matches. Some rows have no size entry. The others give once, few or many, or a class for an expanded clone.

v_gene	d_gene	j_gene	abundance	CDR3aa
TRBV25-1	-	TRBJ1-2	-	CASRGGGRHGYTF
TRBV30	-	TRBJ1-1	-	CAWSRTNTEAFF
TRBV7-9	TRBD1	TRBJ2-7	-	CASTKAGTGLYEQYF
TRBV5-1	-	TRBJ1-1	-	CASRTGPPGNTEAFF
TRBV6-5	-	TRBJ2-7	-	CASTTLNNYEQYF
TRBV6-5	TRBD2	TRBJ2-3	few	CASSSRTSGSGDTQYF
TRBV4-3	-	TRBJ2-3	-	CASSQVGGSTDTQYF
TRBV10-2	-	TRBJ2-1	-	CASSDIGGSYNEQFF
TRBV5-1	TRBD1	TRBJ2-7	-	CASSLARDSYEQYF
TRBV5-1	-	TRBJ2-3	-	CASSLARGTSTDTQYF
TRBV29-1	-	TRBJ1-4	-	CSVPGVTNEKLFF
TRBV10-3	-	TRBJ2-7	-	CAISGGTRGAYEQYF
TRBV18	-	TRBJ1-1	-	CASSPTGSSEAFF
TRBV5-4	-	TRBJ2-1	-	CASSPQGLRIYNEQFF
TRBV14	-	TRBJ2-7	few	CASSRQEVPYEQYF
TRBV6-1	-	TRBJ2-6	-	CASSVAVFRANVLTF
TRBV18	-	TRBJ1-1	-	CASSPRTFVSEAFF
TRBV4-1	TRBD1	TRBJ1-5	-	CASSQQGQGKNQPQHF
TRBV29-1	-	TRBJ2-6	-	CSVDTGANVLTF
TRBV18	TRBD2	TRBJ2-3	-	CASSPTYGGADTQYF
TRBV27	TRBD1	TRBJ1-5	few	CASSPQGQGGSNQPQHF
TRBV7-9	-	TRBJ2-3	many	CASSFGGSTDTQYF
TRBV4-3	-	TRBJ2-1	few	CASSQAHRPSYNEQFF
TRBV5-1	TRBD2	TRBJ2-2	-	CASSREANTGELFF
TRBV19	TRBD2	TRBJ2-1	-	CASSIYTSGSQSEQFF
TRBV27	TRBD1	TRBJ1-2	-	CASRAMGQGGIGYTF
TRBV18	-	TRBJ2-6	-	CASSPLRGVKGAGANVLTF
TRBV5-6	-	TRBJ2-7	few	CASSFGTGAQQYF
TRBV6-1	-	TRBJ2-7	-	CASSGFEAGSLNEQYF
TRBV28	TRBD1	TRBJ1-1	-	CASLKQGYTEAFF
TRBV5-1	TRBD1	TRBJ1-5	-	CASSSGTGTSQPQHF
TRBV7-2	-	TRBJ2-7	-	CASSPRDPQREQYF
TRBV5-1	TRBD1	TRBJ2-7	-	CASTGQAGTYEQYF
TRBV7-2	TRBD2	TRBJ2-5	-	CASSLVSLAEVKETQYF
TRBV19	-	TRBJ2-4	-	CASTPEGSGNIQYF
TRBV6-1	-	TRBJ1-5	-	CASSVNGDQPQHF
TRBV7-3	TRBD2	TRBJ2-7	-	CASSSGATSGEGKQYF
TRBV4-2	TRBD1	TRBJ1-2	-	CASSRGDRGNYGYTF
TRBV5-4	-	TRBJ2-7	-	CASSFGGAASYEQYF
TRBV5-4	TRBD1	TRBJ1-1	-	CASSWDSGVNTEAFF
TRBV7-2	-	TRBJ2-5	-	CASSSPPFRGEETQYF
TRBV6-5	TRBD1	TRBJ1-1	-	CASSSRRDRGNTEAFF
TRBV6-1	-	TRBJ1-2	-	CASSNAERANYGYTF
TRBV7-2	-	TRBJ2-3	-	CASSSYFSTDTQYF